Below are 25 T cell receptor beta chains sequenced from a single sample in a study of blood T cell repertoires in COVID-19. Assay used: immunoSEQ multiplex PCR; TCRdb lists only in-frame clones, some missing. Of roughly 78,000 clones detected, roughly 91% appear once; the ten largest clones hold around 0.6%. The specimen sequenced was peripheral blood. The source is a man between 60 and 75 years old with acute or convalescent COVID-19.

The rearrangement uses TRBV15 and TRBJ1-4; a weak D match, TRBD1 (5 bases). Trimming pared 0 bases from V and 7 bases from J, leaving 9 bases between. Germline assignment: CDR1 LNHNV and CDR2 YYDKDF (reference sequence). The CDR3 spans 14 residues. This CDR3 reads CATSRDLQGEKLFF. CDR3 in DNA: TGTGCCACCAGCAGAGATCTTCAGGGTGAAAAACTGTTTTTT.

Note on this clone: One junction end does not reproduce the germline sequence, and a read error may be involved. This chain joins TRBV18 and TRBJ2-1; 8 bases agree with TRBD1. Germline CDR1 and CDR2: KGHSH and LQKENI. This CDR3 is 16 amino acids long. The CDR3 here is CASSPPGTDRVNVQFF. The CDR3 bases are TGTGCCAGCTCACCACCGGGGACGGACAGGGTCAATGTGCAGTTCTTC.

The CDR3 spells CASSLSGRGRLDTEAFF. For the CDR3, the DNA is TGTGCCAGCAGTTTATCGGGCAGGGGAAGATTGGACACTGAAGCTTTCTTT. V and J are TRBV27 and TRBJ1-1; TRBD1 might be the D (6 bases). Germline values: CDR1 MNHEY, CDR2 SMNVEV (reference sequence). The V end was cut by 0 bases, the J end by 3 bases, with 17 bases between. This CDR3 is 17 amino acids long.

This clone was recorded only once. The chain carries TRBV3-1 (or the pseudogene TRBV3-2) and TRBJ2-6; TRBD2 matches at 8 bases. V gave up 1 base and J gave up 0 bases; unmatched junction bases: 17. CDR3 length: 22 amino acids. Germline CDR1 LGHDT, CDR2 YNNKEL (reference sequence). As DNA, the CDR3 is TGTGCCAGCAGCCAAGCCCGGCGGGGGGTCTACTTTCTAAGCTCTGGGGCCAACGTCCTGACTTTC. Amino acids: CASSQARRGVYFLSSGANVLTF.

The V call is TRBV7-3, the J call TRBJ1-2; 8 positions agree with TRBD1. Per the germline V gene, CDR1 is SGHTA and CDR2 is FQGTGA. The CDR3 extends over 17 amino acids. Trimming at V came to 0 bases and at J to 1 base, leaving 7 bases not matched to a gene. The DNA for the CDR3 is TGTGCCAGCAGCTTAACAGGCGACAGGGGACTTAACTATGGCTACACCTTC. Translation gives CASSLTGDRGLNYGYTF.

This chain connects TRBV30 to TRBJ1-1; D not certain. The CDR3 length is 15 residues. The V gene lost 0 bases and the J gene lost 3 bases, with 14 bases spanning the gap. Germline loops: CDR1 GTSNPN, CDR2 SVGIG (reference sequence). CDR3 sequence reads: CAWSVPRGWHTEAFF. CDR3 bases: TGTGCCTGGAGTGTACCGCGGGGATGGCACACTGAAGCTTTCTTT.

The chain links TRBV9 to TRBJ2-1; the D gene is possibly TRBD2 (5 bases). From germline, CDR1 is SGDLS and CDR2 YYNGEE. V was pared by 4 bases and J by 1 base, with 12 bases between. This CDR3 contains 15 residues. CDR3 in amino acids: CASSQEVGSYNEQFF. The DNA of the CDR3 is TGTGCCAGCAGCCAGGAGGTCGGATCCTACAATGAGCAGTTCTTC.

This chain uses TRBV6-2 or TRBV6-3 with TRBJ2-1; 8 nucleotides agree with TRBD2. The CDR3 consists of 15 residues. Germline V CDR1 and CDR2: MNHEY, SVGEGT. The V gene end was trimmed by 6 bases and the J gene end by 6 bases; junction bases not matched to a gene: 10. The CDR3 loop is CASSKLADMGNEQFF. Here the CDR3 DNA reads TGTGCCAGCAGCAAACTAGCGGATATGGGCAATGAGCAGTTCTTC.

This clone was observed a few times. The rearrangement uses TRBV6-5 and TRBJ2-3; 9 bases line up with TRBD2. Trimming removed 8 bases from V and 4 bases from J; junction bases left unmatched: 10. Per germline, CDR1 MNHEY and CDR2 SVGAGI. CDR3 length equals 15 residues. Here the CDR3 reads CASGWASGISDTQYF. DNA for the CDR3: TGTGCCAGCGGATGGGCTAGCGGGATATCAGATACGCAGTATTTT.

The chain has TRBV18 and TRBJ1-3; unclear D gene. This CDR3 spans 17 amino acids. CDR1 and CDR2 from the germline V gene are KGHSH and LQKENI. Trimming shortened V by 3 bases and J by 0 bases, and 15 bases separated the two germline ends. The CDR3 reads CASSPIGRGSSGNTIYF. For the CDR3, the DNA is TGTGCCAGCTCACCGATCGGACGGGGATCCTCTGGAAACACCATATATTTT.

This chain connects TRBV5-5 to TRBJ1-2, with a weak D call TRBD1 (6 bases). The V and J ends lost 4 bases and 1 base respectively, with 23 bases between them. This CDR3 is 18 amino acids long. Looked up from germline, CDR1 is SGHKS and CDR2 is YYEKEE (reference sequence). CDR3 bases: TGTGCCAGCAGCGCGAGGACAGCTCGGGTCCCACTTAACTATGGCTACACCTTC. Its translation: CASSARTARVPLNYGYTF.

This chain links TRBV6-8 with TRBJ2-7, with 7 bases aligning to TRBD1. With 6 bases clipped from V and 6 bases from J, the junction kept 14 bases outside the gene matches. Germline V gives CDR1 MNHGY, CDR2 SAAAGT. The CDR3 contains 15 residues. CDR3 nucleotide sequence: TGTGCCAGCAGGCCCCTCCAGGGGGTATCGGGCGAGCAGTACTTC. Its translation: CASRPLQGVSGEQYF.

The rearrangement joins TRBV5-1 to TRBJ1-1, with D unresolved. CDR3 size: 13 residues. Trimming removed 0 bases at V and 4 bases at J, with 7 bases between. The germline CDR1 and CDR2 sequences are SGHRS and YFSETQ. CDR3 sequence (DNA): TGCGCCAGCAGCTTGGTACAGCTCACTGAAGCTTTCTTT. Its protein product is CASSLVQLTEAFF.

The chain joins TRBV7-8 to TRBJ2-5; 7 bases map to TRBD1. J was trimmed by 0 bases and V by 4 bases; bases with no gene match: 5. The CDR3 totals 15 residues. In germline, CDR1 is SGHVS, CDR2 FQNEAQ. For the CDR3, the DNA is TGTGCCAGCAGCTCTTTTCAGGGGGACCAAGAGACCCAGTACTTC. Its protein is CASSSFQGDQETQYF. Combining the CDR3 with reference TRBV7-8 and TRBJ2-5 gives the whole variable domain GAGVSQSPRYKVAKRGQDVALRCDPISGHVSLFWYQQALGQGPEFLTYFQNEAQLDKSGLPSDRFFAERPEGSVSTLKIQRTQQEDSAVYLCASSSFQGDQETQYFGPGTRLLVL.

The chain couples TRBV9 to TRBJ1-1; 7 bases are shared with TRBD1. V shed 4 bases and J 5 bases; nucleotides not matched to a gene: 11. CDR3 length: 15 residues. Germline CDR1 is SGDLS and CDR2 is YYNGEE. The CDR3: CASSTTGQGGTEAFF. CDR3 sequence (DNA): TGTGCCAGCAGCACAACCGGGCAGGGGGGTACTGAAGCTTTCTTT.

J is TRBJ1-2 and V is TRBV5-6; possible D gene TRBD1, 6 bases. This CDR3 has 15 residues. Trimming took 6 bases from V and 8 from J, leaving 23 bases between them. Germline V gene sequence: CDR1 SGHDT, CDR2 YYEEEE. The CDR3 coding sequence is TGTGCCAGCACCATTCGGGGCTGGCCAGGGGAAGGCTACACCTTC. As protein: CASTIRGWPGEGYTF.

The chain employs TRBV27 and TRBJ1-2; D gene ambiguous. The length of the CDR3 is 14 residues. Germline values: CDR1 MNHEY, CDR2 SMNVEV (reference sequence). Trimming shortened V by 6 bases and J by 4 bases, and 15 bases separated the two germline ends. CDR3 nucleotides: TGTGCCAGCAGCCCGTTTTACAGCCCCTATGGCTACACCTTC. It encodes CASSPFYSPYGYTF.

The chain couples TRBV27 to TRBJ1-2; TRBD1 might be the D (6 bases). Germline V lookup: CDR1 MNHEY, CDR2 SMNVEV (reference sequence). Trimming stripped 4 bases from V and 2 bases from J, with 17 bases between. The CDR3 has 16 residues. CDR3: CASSSAGDKGNYGYTF. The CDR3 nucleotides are TGTGCCAGCAGTTCGGCAGGGGATAAGGGAAACTATGGCTACACCTTC.

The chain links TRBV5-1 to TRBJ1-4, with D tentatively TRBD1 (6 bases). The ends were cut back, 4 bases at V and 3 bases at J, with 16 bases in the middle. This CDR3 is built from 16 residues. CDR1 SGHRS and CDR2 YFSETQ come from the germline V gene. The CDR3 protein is CASSDTGPSPNEKLFF. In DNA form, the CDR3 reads TGCGCCAGCAGCGATACAGGGCCGTCCCCTAATGAAAAACTGTTTTTT.

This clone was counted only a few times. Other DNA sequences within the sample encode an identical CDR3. DNA of the CDR3: TGCGCCAGCAGCTTGGACACCAACTATGGCTACACCTTC. Translated: CASSLDTNYGYTF. The chain has TRBV5-1 and TRBJ1-2; D is unresolved. Trimming shortened V by 0 bases and J by 2 bases, and 5 bases separated the two germline ends. The germline CDR1 and CDR2 sequences are SGHRS and YFSETQ. The CDR3 runs 13 residues.

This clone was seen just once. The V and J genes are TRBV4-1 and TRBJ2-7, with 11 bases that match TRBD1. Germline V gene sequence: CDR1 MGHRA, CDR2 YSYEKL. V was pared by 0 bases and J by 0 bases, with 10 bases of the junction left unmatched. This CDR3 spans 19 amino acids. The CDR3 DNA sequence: TGCGCCAGCAGCCAAGAAAGGACAGGGGGCCGTCCCAGCTCCTACGAGCAGTACTTC. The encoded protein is CASSQERTGGRPSSYEQYF.

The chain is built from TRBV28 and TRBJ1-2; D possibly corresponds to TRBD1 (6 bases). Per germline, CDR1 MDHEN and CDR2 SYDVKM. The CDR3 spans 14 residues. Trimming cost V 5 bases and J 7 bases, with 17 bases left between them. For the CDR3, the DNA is TGTGCCAGCAGTACCCCGGGACACCGGAGTGGCTACACCTTC. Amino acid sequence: CASSTPGHRSGYTF.

The chain's CDR3 is CASSLRGLGRSDTLNSPLHF. Here the CDR3 DNA reads TGTGCCAGCAGTTTAAGGGGGTTAGGCAGGTCCGACACGTTGAATTCACCCCTCCACTTT. J is TRBJ1-6 and V is TRBV28, with a possible D match to TRBD1 (6 bases). The V end was cut by 2 bases, the J end by 7 bases, with 27 bases between. Germline V gives CDR1 MDHEN, CDR2 SYDVKM. This CDR3 contains 20 residues.

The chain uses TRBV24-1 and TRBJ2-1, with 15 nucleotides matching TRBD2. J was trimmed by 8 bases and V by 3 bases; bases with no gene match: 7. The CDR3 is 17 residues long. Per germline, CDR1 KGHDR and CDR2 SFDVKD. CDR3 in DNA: TGTGCCACCAGTGATCCCGGACTAGCGGGGGGGCTAGATGAGCAGTTCTTC. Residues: CATSDPGLAGGLDEQFF.

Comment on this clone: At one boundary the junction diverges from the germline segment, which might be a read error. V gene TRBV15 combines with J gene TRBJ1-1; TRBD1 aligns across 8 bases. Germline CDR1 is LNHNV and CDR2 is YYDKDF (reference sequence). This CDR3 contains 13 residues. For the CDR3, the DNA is TGTGCCACCAGCAGAGATGTCGGCAGGGGGCGCGACTTT. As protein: CATSRDVGRGRDF. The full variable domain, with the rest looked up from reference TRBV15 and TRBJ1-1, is DAMVIQNPRYQVTQFGKPVTLSCSQTLNHNVMYWYQQKSSQAPKLLFHYYDKDFNNEADTPDNFQSRRPNTSFCFLDIRSPGLGDTAMYLCATSRDVGRGRDFGQGTRLTVV.